This T cell receptor beta chain was identified in a study of T cells in Graves' hyperthyroidism and ophthalmopathy. This clonotype was seen a few times. The junction had 9 bases not matched to a gene; V was cut back by 6 bases and J by 1 base. The CDR3 totals 16 residues. CDR1 and CDR2 (germline): MNHNS, SASEGT. Amplified TCR beta CDR3 regions came from RNA transcripts. RT-PCR in the first round (using the HTBI primer set) targeted the TCR CDR3. MiXCR was run by TCRdb on the multiplex PCR reads, yielding one entry per CDR3 protein. The sample has about 680,000 distinct CDR3 sequences, about 35% seen once. Clinical symptoms, serum thyroxine and TRAb, thyroid ultrasound and orbital computed tomography were used for the diagnoses.

This receptor was taken from a woman in her 40s with Graves' hyperthyroidism. Sequencing was carried out using blood. This chain connects TRBV6-1 to TRBJ1-5; TRBD1 agrees at 7 bases. This CDR3 is CASSPQGPKSNQPQHF. The DNA of the CDR3 is TGTGCCAGCAGCCCACAGGGGCCCAAGAGCAATCAGCCCCAGCATTTT.